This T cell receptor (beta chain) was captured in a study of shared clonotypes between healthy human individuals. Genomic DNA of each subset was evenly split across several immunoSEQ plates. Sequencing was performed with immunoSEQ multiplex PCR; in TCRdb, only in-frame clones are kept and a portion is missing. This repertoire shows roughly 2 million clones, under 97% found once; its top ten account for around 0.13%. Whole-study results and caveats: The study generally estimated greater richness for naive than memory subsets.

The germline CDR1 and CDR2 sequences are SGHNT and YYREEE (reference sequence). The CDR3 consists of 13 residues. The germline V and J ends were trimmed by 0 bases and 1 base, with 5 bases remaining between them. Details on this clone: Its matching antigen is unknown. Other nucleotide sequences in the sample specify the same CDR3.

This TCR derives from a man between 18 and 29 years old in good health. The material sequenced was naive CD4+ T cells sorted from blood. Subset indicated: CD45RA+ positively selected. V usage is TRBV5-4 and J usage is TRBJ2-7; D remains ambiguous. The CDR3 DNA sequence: TGTGCCAGCAGCTTGGCACCTTCCTACGAGCAGTACTTC. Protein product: CASSLAPSYEQYF.